This T cell receptor beta chain is from a study of a mutant IDH1 vaccine in newly diagnosed glioma. Study as a whole: Beginning 4-6 weeks after radiotherapy alone, or with temozolomide cycles, vaccination took place. Patients arrived already treated with radiotherapy, temozolomide, or both, most having had both.

Concerning this clone: Its specificity is unknown.

There are 12 residues in the CDR3. V was shortened by 4 bases and J by 4 bases, with 5 bases between the two germline ends. CDR1 and CDR2 (germline): LGHNA, YNFKEQ. Study-level results: Apparently unrelated to pseudoprogression were changes in the top peripheral T cell clonotypes.

The repertoire was sequenced with immunoSEQ multiplex PCR; TCRdb's copy has only in-frame clones and lacks some. The sample has roughly 40,000 clones; roughly 90% are singletons. Time point indicated: week 5, during vaccination. Every vaccine dose comprised 300 ug of mutant IDH1 20-mer peptide plus topical imiquimod. Diagnosis in the donors showed new WHO grade 3 or 4 astrocytomas that were IDH1-mutant and ATRX-lost. This clonotype was obtained from a man aged 50 or older with glioma. This chain uses TRBV4-2 with TRBJ1-5; D gene ambiguous. This specimen was PBMCs, taken from a glioma patient whose treatment included an IDH1 peptide vaccine. The CDR3 protein is CASSPGNQPQHF. CDR3 coding DNA: TGTGCCAGCAGCCCGGGGAATCAGCCCCAGCATTTT.